Below, one T cell receptor (beta chain) is given with its context. Its antigen is unknown. Healthy Caucasians from Russia aged roughly 6 to 95 served as donors. Primed by a sample-barcoded 5' primer and a J-beta primer mix, a second PCR proceeded for roughly 6 to 12 cycles. Every cDNA molecule bore a tag from a template-switch adaptor containing 12 random nucleotides. TCRdb processed the 5' RACE reads anew with MiXCR; each CDR3 protein has one entry. The sample shows about a million distinct CDR3 sequences, about 53% of them seen only once. This record comes from a study of blood T cells in healthy people across ages. About the study: Roughly one uniquely barcoded beta molecule per two T cells was captured. Study outcomes and limitations: It was found that TCR beta diversity correlated strongly with the percentage of naive T cells.

Germline V gives CDR1 SGHAT, CDR2 FQDESV (reference sequence). The length of the CDR3 is 15 residues. The clonotype originates from a woman aged 60-75 years in good health. Source material: blood. This chain links TRBV11-1 with TRBJ2-4; D is undetermined. The DNA matches TRBJ2-5 better at its end, which makes the J call doubtful. The CDR3 coding sequence is TGTGCCAGCAGCTCCCCCCAATGGGGACAAGAGACCCAGTACTTC. Residues: CASSSPQWGQETQYF.